This TCR beta chain derives from a study of cytomegalovirus exposure and HLA in healthy donors. Trimming shortened V by 3 bases and J by 3 bases, and 14 bases separated the two germline ends. Germline assignment: CDR1 WNHNN and CDR2 SYGVQD (reference sequence). This CDR3 comprises 15 residues. Use of 60 Vbeta and 13 Jbeta primers characterized the PCR. Assay: immunoSEQ multiplex PCR; the TCRdb copy retains only in-frame clones and omits some. The table records roughly 100,000 clones, roughly 78% of them present only once. The rearrangement uses TRBV10-1 and TRBJ1-2, with D tentatively TRBD1 (6 bases). The source is a woman aged 40 to 49 in good health and CMV-seronegative. The specimen was PBMCs. In nucleotides, the CDR3 is TGCGCCAGCAGTGATAGCCAGGGGAAGGACTATGGCTACACCTTC. It yields the protein CASSDSQGKDYGYTF.